The text below deals with one T cell receptor beta chain. Authors' data handling: Amplification with reference gene primers provided the estimates of nucleated cell counts. The assay was immunoSEQ multiplex PCR, and TCRdb's table has in-frame clones only and misses some. For V, J and clone size, that table is used; D and trimming come from the DNA. The sample lists about 270,000 clones; about four fifths were seen once. With V trimmed by 1 base and J by 1 base, 13 bases remained unmatched. This CDR3 region has 19 residues. From germline, CDR1 is LGHNA and CDR2 YNFKEQ. The data belong to a study of blood T cell repertoires in COVID-19. About the study: The cDNA or gDNA used as material had been derived from T cells, B-cell-depleted T cells, or PBMCs.

Sequenced input: peripheral blood. The sequence was obtained from a woman between 18 and 30 years old with acute or convalescent COVID-19. The chain couples TRBV4-2 to TRBJ2-1; the match to TRBD2 covers 7 bases. The CDR3 region has the DNA TGTGCCAGCAGCCAAGCGGCCGGGGCGGGAGTAGGGTCCTACAATGAGCAGTTCTTC. Its translation: CASSQAAGAGVGSYNEQFF.